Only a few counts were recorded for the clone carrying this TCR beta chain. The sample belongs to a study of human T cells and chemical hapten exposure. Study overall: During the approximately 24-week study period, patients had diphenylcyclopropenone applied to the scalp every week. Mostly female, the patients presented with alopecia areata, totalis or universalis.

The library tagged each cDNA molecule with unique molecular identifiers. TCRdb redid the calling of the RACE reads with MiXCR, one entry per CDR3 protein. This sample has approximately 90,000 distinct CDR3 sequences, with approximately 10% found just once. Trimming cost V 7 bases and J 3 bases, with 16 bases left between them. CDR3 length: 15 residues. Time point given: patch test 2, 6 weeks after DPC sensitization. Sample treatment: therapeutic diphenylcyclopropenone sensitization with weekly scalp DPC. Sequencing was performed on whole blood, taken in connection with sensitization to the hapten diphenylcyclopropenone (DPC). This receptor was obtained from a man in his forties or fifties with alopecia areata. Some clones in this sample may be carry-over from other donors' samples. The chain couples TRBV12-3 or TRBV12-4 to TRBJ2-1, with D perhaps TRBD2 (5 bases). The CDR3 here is CASTNKREYYNEQFF. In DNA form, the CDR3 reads TGTGCCAGCACCAACAAACGGGAATACTACAATGAGCAGTTCTTC.